A selection of T cell receptor beta chains follows, all from one sample in a study of blood T cell repertoires in COVID-19. Using immunoSEQ multiplex PCR, the repertoire was profiled, and TCRdb retains in-frame clones only, with some absent. Of some 250,000 clones in the sample, roughly 80% are singletons; the top ten hold approximately 4.4%. The sequencing input was peripheral blood. All receptors come from a man aged 50-59 years with active or convalescent COVID-19. Both conserved end residues are part of each CDR3. D genes are given only for firm matches. Part of the rows lack a size; the others show once, few, many or a class for expanded clones.

clone_size	d_call	j_call	v_call	cdr3_nt	cdr3_aa
NA	TRBD1	TRBJ2-5	TRBV5-1	TGCGCCAGCAGCTTGTGGCGGACAGGGGGCGGAAGGGACCAACAGACCCAGTACTTC	CASSLWRTGGGRDQQTQYF
NA	NA	TRBJ1-1	TRBV6-1	TGTGCCAGCAGTGAAGCGCGGGGCAGGATCGGAGCTGACACTGAAGCTTTCTTT	CASSEARGRIGADTEAFF
NA	TRBD2	TRBJ2-3	TRBV7-9	TGTGCCAGCAGCACCCCCGGCGGGGGTAGAGCAGATACGCAGTATTTT	CASSTPGGGRADTQYF
NA	NA	TRBJ1-6	TRBV4-1	TGCGCCAGCAGCCAAGTAGCAGGGGTAAGCGGTTCACCCCTCCACTTT	CASSQVAGVSGSPLHF
NA	TRBD2	TRBJ2-1	TRBV5-1	TGCGCCAGCAGCCCAGGACTAGCGGGGGGGATGTGGAATGAGCAGTTCTTC	CASSPGLAGGMWNEQFF
NA	NA	TRBJ2-4	TRBV14	TGTGCCAGCAGCCAAGAATCGGGGATTAGAGGGAACATTCAGTACTTC	CASSQESGIRGNIQYF
NA	TRBD1	TRBJ1-1	TRBV20-1	TGCAGTGCTAGTAGACAGGGTGTCACTGAAGCTTTCTTT	CSASRQGVTEAFF
NA	TRBD1	TRBJ2-3	TRBV6-5	TGTGCCAGCAGGGACAGGTTCACAGATACGCAGTATTTT	CASRDRFTDTQYF
NA	TRBD1	TRBJ1-1	TRBV6-4	TGTGCCAGCAGTGACTCAGGACAGGGGGTAACTGAAGCTTTCTTT	CASSDSGQGVTEAFF
NA	TRBD1	TRBJ1-2	TRBV4-3	TGCGCCAGCAGCCAAGTTGGGACAGCGGGCTATGGCTACACCTTC	CASSQVGTAGYGYTF
once	TRBD1	TRBJ2-5	TRBV12-3/TRBV12-4	TGTGCCAGCATCGCGGCAGGGGGCACCCAGTACTTC	CASIAAGGTQYF
once	TRBD2	TRBJ2-3	TRBV6-1	TGTGCCAGCAGTGCCTTTGCTGCGGGGGGGACAGATACGCAGTATTTT	CASSAFAAGGTDTQYF
NA	NA	TRBJ2-7	TRBV19	TGTGCCAGTAGCCACACACCCTCGGGAGCCTACGAGCAGTACTTC	CASSHTPSGAYEQYF
NA	TRBD2	TRBJ2-3	TRBV6-1	TGTGCCAGCAGTGAAGCGCTTCAAAAGCGGGGGGGCGGTGATACGCAGTATTTT	CASSEALQKRGGGDTQYF
NA	TRBD2	TRBJ2-1	TRBV5-1	TGCGCCAGCAGTACCCAGGCTAGCGGGGTCTACAATGAGCAGTTCTTC	CASSTQASGVYNEQFF
NA	TRBD1	TRBJ2-1	TRBV5-6	TGTGCCAGCGCAGGACAGGGCACCTACAATGAGCAGTTCTTC	CASAGQGTYNEQFF
once	TRBD1	TRBJ1-3	TRBV6-5	TGTGCCAGCAGTTTACAGGGGGCGTCTGGAAACACCATATATTTT	CASSLQGASGNTIYF
NA	TRBD2	TRBJ2-3	TRBV2	TGTGCCAGCAGCTTCGGGACTAGGCAAACAGATACGCAGTATTTT	CASSFGTRQTDTQYF
NA	TRBD1	TRBJ1-2	TRBV5-1	TGCGCCAGCAGCCTGGGACAGGGGGCATGGGGCTACACCTTC	CASSLGQGAWGYTF
NA	NA	TRBJ1-5	TRBV7-9	TGTGCCAGCAGCTACGCTGGGGCAGGATTATATAGCAATCAGCCCCAGCATTTT	CASSYAGAGLYSNQPQHF
once	NA	TRBJ2-2	TRBV15	TGTGCCACCAGGGGAACAGGGCCCGGGGAGCTGTTTTTT	CATRGTGPGELFF
NA	TRBD1	TRBJ1-1	TRBV5-6	TGTGCCAGCAGCCCCTGGGACAGGAACACTGAAGCTTTCTTT	CASSPWDRNTEAFF
NA	NA	TRBJ2-1	TRBV11-1	TGTGCCAGCAGCTTAGTCGGGGTTGGCTTGAATGAGCAGTTCTTC	CASSLVGVGLNEQFF
NA	NA	TRBJ2-1	TRBV3-1/TRBV3-2	TGTGCCAGCAGCCAAAGTAGTCACAATGAGCAGTTCTTC	CASSQSSHNEQFF
NA	NA	TRBJ2-1	TRBV19	TGTGCCAGTAACTCATTCGGGGGTGAGCAGTTCTTC	CASNSFGGEQFF
few	NA	TRBJ2-3	TRBV4-1	TGCGCCAGCAGCCAAGGGCAGGCCAGCCCCACAGATACGCAGTATTTT	CASSQGQASPTDTQYF
NA	NA	TRBJ2-1	TRBV30	TGTGCCTGGATGCTACAGGGTCCCTACAATGAGCAGTTCTTC	CAWMLQGPYNEQFF
NA	NA	TRBJ1-1	TRBV6-5	TGTGCCAGCAGACGGGACAACTCGAACACTGAAGCTTTCTTT	CASRRDNSNTEAFF
few	NA	TRBJ1-3	TRBV7-2	TGTGCCAGCAGCTTACAGGGGCGCAGAAACACCATATATTTT	CASSLQGRRNTIYF
once	TRBD2	TRBJ2-2	TRBV10-3	TGTGCCATCAGTGACTATGGGACTAGCGGGGGGGCGGCCGGGGAGCTGTTTTTT	CAISDYGTSGGAAGELFF
few	NA	TRBJ1-1	TRBV12-3/TRBV12-4	TGTGCCAGTCAATGGGGACAAAACACTGAAGCTTTCTTT	CASQWGQNTEAFF
NA	NA	TRBJ1-4	TRBV2	TGTGCCAGCAGTGCGCTGGGGCAGGGAGGGGGAAAACTGTTTTTT	CASSALGQGGGKLFF
NA	NA	TRBJ1-4	TRBV27	TGTGCCAGCAGTTTACAGGTTCCTAATGAAAAACTGTTTTTT	CASSLQVPNEKLFF
NA	NA	TRBJ1-4	TRBV29-1	TGCAGCGTTGATCCGCAGGGAACTAATGAAAAACTGTTTTTT	CSVDPQGTNEKLFF
NA	NA	TRBJ2-1	TRBV5-5	TGTGCCAGCAGGGTTTTACAGAGCTCCTACAATGAGCAGTTCTTC	CASRVLQSSYNEQFF
NA	TRBD1	TRBJ1-5	TRBV6-2/TRBV6-3	TGTGCCAGCAGTTCCGCCTTGACAGGGATCGGGCAGCCCCAGCATTTT	CASSSALTGIGQPQHF
NA	NA	TRBJ1-5	TRBV30	TGTGCCTGGAACGGGGAGGAAAATCAGCCCCAGCATTTT	CAWNGEENQPQHF
NA	TRBD2	TRBJ2-5	TRBV7-3	TGTGCCAGCAGCTTCCCTAGCGGGGGTCCCCAAGAGACCCAGTACTTC	CASSFPSGGPQETQYF
NA	TRBD2	TRBJ2-1	TRBV10-1	TGCGCCAGCTCCGGGGGACTAGGGGGGGAAGAGCAGTTCTTC	CASSGGLGGEEQFF
once	NA	TRBJ2-2	TRBV12-5	TGTGCTAGTGGTTTGTCCGGGGGAAGGGAGCTGTTTTTT	CASGLSGGRELFF
NA	NA	TRBJ2-7	TRBV6-2/TRBV6-3	TGTGCCAGCAGTTACTCGGGGAGTGAGCAGTACTTC	CASSYSGSEQYF